The T cell receptor (beta chain) under discussion was sequenced for a study of shared clonotypes between healthy human individuals. Whole-study context: Sampling drew on donors who were a couple of women and three men aged 18 to 49.

Deep was the level at which the assay was run. Genomic DNA from each subset was divided evenly over several immunoSEQ plates. Replicate PCRs from sorted subsets contained around 190 ng DNA, which is 29,000 or so T cell genomes. Data came from immunoSEQ multiplex PCR; TCRdb stores just in-frame clones and leaves some out. The data show more than 2,000,000 clones, around 90% seen once. The trim removed 2 bases at V and 1 base at J, leaving 1 base unmatched. Germline values: CDR1 KGHSH, CDR2 LQKENI. The CDR3 consists of 16 residues. This TCR was sampled from a man aged 18 to 30 in good health. This sequence joins TRBV18 and TRBJ2-3; 12 bases map to TRBD2. Sequenced material: naive CD4+ T cells sorted from blood. Subset meaning: CD45RA+ positively selected. CDR3 amino acids: CASSPWTSGGTDTQYF. The CDR3 DNA is TGTGCCAGCTCACCATGGACTAGCGGGGGCACAGATACGCAGTATTTT. Full variable domain (remainder filled in from reference TRBV18 and TRBJ2-3): NAGVMQNPRHLVRRRGQEARLRCSPMKGHSHVYWYRQLPEEGLKFMVYLQKENIIDESGMPKERFSAEFPKEGPSILRIQQVVRGDSAAYFCASSPWTSGGTDTQYFGPGTRLTVL.